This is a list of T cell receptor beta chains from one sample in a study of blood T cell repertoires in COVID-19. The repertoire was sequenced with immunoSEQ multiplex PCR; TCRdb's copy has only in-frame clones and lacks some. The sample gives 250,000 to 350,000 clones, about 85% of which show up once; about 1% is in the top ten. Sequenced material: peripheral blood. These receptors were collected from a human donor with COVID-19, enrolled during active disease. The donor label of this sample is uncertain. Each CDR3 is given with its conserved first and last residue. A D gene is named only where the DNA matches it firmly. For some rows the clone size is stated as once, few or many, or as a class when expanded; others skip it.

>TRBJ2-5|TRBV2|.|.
TGTGCCAGCAACAACAGGTTTAAAGAGACCCAGTACTTC
CASNNRFKETQYF
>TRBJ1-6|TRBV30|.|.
TGTGCCTGGACGTCAGACAGATATAATTCACCCCTCCACTTT
CAWTSDRYNSPLHF
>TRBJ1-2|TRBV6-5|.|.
TGTGCCAGCAGTACCTCCCCGGGAGTAAACTATGGCTACACCTTC
CASSTSPGVNYGYTF
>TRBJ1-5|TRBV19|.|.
TGTGCCAGTATAGGGACTACCTCCGGCAATCAGCCCCAGCATTTT
CASIGTTSGNQPQHF
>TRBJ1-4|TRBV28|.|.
TGTGCCAGCAGTTTCATTGGGGGCCGAGGCGAAAAACTGTTTTTT
CASSFIGGRGEKLFF
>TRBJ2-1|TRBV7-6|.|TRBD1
TGTGCCAGCAGCCAGACAGGGGGTACTGAGCAGTTCTTC
CASSQTGGTEQFF
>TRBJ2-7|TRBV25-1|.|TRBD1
TGTGCCAGCAGCACCTCGACAGGGGTTTCCTACGAGCAGTACTTC
CASSTSTGVSYEQYF
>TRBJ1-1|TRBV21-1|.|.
TGTGCCAGCAGCCCTCAAACCGGGACAGGGAGAACTGAAGCTTTCTTT
CASSPQTGTGRTEAFF
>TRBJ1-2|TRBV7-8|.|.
TGTGCCAGCAGCGTCCGGGAAGCTTATTATGGCTACACCTTC
CASSVREAYYGYTF
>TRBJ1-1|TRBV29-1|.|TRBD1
TGCAGCGTTGGGGAGGGACAGGGGAACACTGAAGCTTTCTTT
CSVGEGQGNTEAFF
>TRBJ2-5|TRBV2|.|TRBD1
TGTGCCAGCAGTAGGGACAGAGAAGAGACCCAGTACTTC
CASSRDREETQYF
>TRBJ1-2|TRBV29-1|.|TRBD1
TGCAGTGTAGAGGAGGGGGCAACAATCTATGGCTACACCTTC
CSVEEGATIYGYTF
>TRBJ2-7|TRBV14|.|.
TGTGCCAGCAGCCAAGTTAGGGGGGGCGCCGGGTTCCACGAGCAGTACTTC
CASSQVRGGAGFHEQYF
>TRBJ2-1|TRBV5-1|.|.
TGCGCCAGCAGCTCGGGACTCCGGGAGTCGTTCTTC
CASSSGLRESFF
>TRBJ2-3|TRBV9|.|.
TGTGCCAGCAGCGGCGAAGCGGGCCTTTCAACAGATACGCAGTATTTT
CASSGEAGLSTDTQYF
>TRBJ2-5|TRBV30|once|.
TGTGCCTGGAGTGTAGGTCGAGCGGATGGGGCCCAGTACTTC
CAWSVGRADGAQYF
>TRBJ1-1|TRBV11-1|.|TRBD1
TGTGCCAGCAGCTTCCGGACAGGGGGCACTGAAGCTTTCTTT
CASSFRTGGTEAFF
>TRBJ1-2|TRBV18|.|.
TGTGCCAGCACCCGGGAACAGACTAACTATGGCTACACCTTC
CASTREQTNYGYTF
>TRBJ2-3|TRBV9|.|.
TGTGCCAGCAGCGTAACGGGATTTGAACGTGGTACGCAGTATTTT
CASSVTGFERGTQYF
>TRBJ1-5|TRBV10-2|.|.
TGCGCCAGCAGTGAATATGACAGAAGCAATCAGCCCCAGCATTTT
CASSEYDRSNQPQHF
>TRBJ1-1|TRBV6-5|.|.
TGTGCCAGCAGTCAGGGGCGGAACACTGAAGCTTTCTTT
CASSQGRNTEAFF
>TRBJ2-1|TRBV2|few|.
TGTGCCAGCAGTGAAGTACCCGGGAATGAGCAGTTCTTC
CASSEVPGNEQFF
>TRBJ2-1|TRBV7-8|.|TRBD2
TGTGCCAGCAGCTTATCAGCGGGAGCCTACTCCTACAATGAGCAGTTCTTC
CASSLSAGAYSYNEQFF
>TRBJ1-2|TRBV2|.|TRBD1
TGTGCCAGCAGTGAAGGGACAGGCCCCTATGGCTACACCTTC
CASSEGTGPYGYTF
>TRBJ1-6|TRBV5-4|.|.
TGTGCCAGCAACTCTGGTGGGGGCCTGAATAATTCACCCCTCCACTTT
CASNSGGGLNNSPLHF
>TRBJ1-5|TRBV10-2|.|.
TGCGCCAGCACTTTCGTTGAGGGTTGTTTGCAGCCCCAGCATTTT
CASTFVEGCLQPQHF
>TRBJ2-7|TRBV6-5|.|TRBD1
TGTGCCAGCAGTCCCCGGACAGGGTGGGTAATCGAGCAGTACTTC
CASSPRTGWVIEQYF
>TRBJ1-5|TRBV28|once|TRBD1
TGTGCCAGCAGTTTATTTGGCAGACAGGGCGGCCAGCCCCAGCATTTT
CASSLFGRQGGQPQHF
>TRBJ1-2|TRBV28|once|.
TGTGCCAGCAGTTTAGTCAGGAGGGAGAATGGCTACACCTTC
CASSLVRRENGYTF
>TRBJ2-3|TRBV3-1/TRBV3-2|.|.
TGTGCCAGCAGCCAAGGCGGTCTCGCCGCAGATACGCAGTATTTT
CASSQGGLAADTQYF
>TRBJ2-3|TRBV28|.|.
TGTGCCAGCAGTAAAGGATCGGGAGCGGATACGCAGTATTTT
CASSKGSGADTQYF
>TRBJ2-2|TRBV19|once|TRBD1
TGTGCCAGTAGAACCGGGACAGGGACGAACACCGGGGAGCTGTTTTTT
CASRTGTGTNTGELFF
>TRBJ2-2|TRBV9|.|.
TGTGCCAGCACCCCCGACTTCTTCGCGAACACCGGGGAGCTGTTTTTT
CASTPDFFANTGELFF
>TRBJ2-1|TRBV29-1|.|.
TGCAGCGGGGGACCCGGGAGTTCCTACAATGAGCAGTTCTTC
CSGGPGSSYNEQFF
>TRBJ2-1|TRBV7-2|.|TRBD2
TGTGCCAGCAGCTCGACTAGCCGCTTAGGCAATGAGCAGTTCTTC
CASSSTSRLGNEQFF
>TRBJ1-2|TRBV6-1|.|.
TGTGCCAGCAGTGAAAACCGATGGGCGCCCAATGGCTACACCTTC
CASSENRWAPNGYTF
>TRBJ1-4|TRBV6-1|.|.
TGTGCCAGCAGTGATAGGGGGACTAATGAAAAACTGTTTTTT
CASSDRGTNEKLFF
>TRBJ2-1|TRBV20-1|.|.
TGCAGTGCTAGAGATTTACAAGAGCAGTTCTTC
CSARDLQEQFF
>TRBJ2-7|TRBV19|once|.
TGTGCCACCAGGGCGAATACCTACGAGCAGTACTTC
CATRANTYEQYF
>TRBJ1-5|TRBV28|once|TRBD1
TGTGCCAGCAGCCGTCGACAGGGGGCCGCACAGGAAGGGCCCCAGCATTTT
CASSRRQGAAQEGPQHF
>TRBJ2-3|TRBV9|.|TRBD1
TGTGCCAGCAGCGGGGAGACCACAGGGGGCGCAGGGACAGATACGCAGTATTTT
CASSGETTGGAGTDTQYF
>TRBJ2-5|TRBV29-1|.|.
TGCAGCGTGCGGGACAGCCAAGAGACCCAGTACTTC
CSVRDSQETQYF
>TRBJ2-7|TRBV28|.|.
TGTGCCAGCAGTTTAAAGGCGGGGAGGAAGTACTTC
CASSLKAGRKYF
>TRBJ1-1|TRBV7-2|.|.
TGTGCCAGCAGATCCCGGGGGTCGAACACTGAAGCTTTCTTT
CASRSRGSNTEAFF
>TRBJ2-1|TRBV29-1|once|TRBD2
TGCAGCGTTGGACAGGGACTAGCGGGAACCAACAATGAGCAGTTCTTC
CSVGQGLAGTNNEQFF
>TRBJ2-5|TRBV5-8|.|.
TGTGCCAGCCCGAGTTTCCGTGGAGGGGAGACCCAGTACTTC
CASPSFRGGETQYF
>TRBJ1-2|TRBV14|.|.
TGTGCCAGCAGCCAAGGACAGTACCTCTATGGCTACACCTTC
CASSQGQYLYGYTF
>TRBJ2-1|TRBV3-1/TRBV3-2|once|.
TGTGCCAGCAGCCGAGGGGGTGCCTCCTACAATGAGCAGTTCTTC
CASSRGGASYNEQFF
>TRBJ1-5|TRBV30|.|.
TGTGCCCGGTCGGGGTTGGCCCAGCATTTT
CARSGLAQHF
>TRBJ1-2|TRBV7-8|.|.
TGTGCCAGCAGCTTAGTCGTACAGGTTGATGGCTACACCTTC
CASSLVVQVDGYTF
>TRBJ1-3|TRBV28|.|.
TGTGCCAGCAGTCACAGGGCGAATGGAAACACCATATATTTT
CASSHRANGNTIYF
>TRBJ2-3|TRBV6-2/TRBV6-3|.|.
TGTGCCAGCAGTTACTCCTGGGCAAGCACAGATACGCAGTATTTT
CASSYSWASTDTQYF
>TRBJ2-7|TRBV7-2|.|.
TGTGCCAGCAGCCCCAGCTCCTACGAGCAGTACTTC
CASSPSSYEQYF
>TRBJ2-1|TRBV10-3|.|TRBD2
TGTGCCATCAGTGAGTCGTCCGGGAGGGCGACCAATGAGCAGTTCTTC
CAISESSGRATNEQFF
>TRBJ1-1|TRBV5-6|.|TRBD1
TGTGCCAGCACCGTAGACAGGGGCCCCGAAGCTTTCTTT
CASTVDRGPEAFF